These 10 T cell receptor beta chains were all obtained from the same sample, sequenced in a study of blood T cell repertoires in COVID-19. TCRdb's copy holds only in-frame clones and misses some; the assay was immunoSEQ multiplex PCR. In the table there are almost 400,000 clones, 88% of which are singletons. The material sequenced was PBMCs or T cells enriched from blood (not recorded which). The receptor set was obtained from a woman aged 30 to 39 with acute COVID-19.

The V gene is TRBV7-6, the J gene TRBJ2-7; TRBD1 agrees at 11 bases. The CDR3 is 15 residues long. Germline trimming cut 3 bases from V and 2 bases from J; bases unmatched to any gene: 3. Germline lookup yields CDR1 SGHVS and CDR2 FNYEAQ. The CDR3 spells CASSLGTGGPYEQYF. Written as DNA, the CDR3 is TGTGCCAGCAGCTTGGGGACAGGGGGTCCCTACGAGCAGTACTTC.

The genes are TRBV6-4 and TRBJ2-7; the match to TRBD1 covers 8 bases. Germline V gives CDR1 MRHNA, CDR2 SNTAGT. Germline trimming cut 10 bases from V and 4 bases from J; bases unmatched to any gene: 12. This CDR3 comprises 14 residues. CDR3 region: CAMTLQGARYEQYF. The DNA of the CDR3 is TGTGCCATGACCCTCCAGGGGGCGCGATACGAGCAGTACTTC.

V and J are TRBV7-3 and TRBJ2-1; perhaps TRBD1 as D (7 bases). CDR3 size: 14 residues. Germline V gives CDR1 SGHTA, CDR2 FQGTGA. The V end was cut by 2 bases, the J end by 8 bases, with 13 bases between. The CDR3 region is CASSLGGGLDEQFF. As DNA, the CDR3 is TGTGCCAGCAGCTTAGGAGGGGGCCTCGATGAGCAGTTCTTC.

This chain's CDR3 is CASRRDRAPRDTQYF. In DNA form, the CDR3 reads TGCGCCAGCAGGCGGGACAGGGCCCCAAGAGATACGCAGTATTTT. The chain couples TRBV4-1 to TRBJ2-3; 9 nucleotides align to TRBD1. With 6 bases clipped from V and 5 bases from J, the junction kept 9 bases outside the gene matches. The CDR3 has 15 residues. Germline CDR1 is MGHRA and CDR2 is YSYEKL.

This clone was recorded once. Other DNA sequences from this sample encode an identical CDR3 as well. The rearrangement joins TRBV5-8 to TRBJ2-7; D not certain. The CDR3 has 12 residues. The V gene lost 0 bases and the J gene lost 5 bases, with 6 bases spanning the gap. Germline V gene sequence: CDR1 SGHTS, CDR2 YDEGEE. The CDR3 nucleotides read TGTGCCAGCAGCTTGGCAGTCCACGAGCAGTACTTC. Translating it yields CASSLAVHEQYF.

This chain's CDR3 is CASSTWTSGGYNEQFF. In DNA, the CDR3 is TGTGCCAGCAGCACCTGGACTAGCGGGGGGTACAATGAGCAGTTCTTC. This chain links TRBV7-6 with TRBJ2-1, with TRBD2 matching over 14 bases. The V and J ends lost 5 bases and 4 bases, in that order; junction bases with no gene match: 4. The germline CDR1 and CDR2 sequences are SGHVS and FNYEAQ. CDR3 length equals 16 residues.

CDR3 region: CASSLDSKTQYF. For the CDR3, the DNA is TGCGCCAGCAGCCTGGACAGCAAGACGCAGTATTTT. V and J are TRBV5-1 and TRBJ2-3, with D possibly TRBD1 on 6 matching bases. The V and J ends lost 4 bases and 9 bases respectively, with 12 bases between them. The CDR3 sequence is 12 residues long. The germline V gene encodes CDR1 SGHRS and CDR2 YFSETQ. Filled out from reference TRBV5-1 and TRBJ2-3, the complete variable domain reads KAGVTQTPRYLIKTRGQQVTLSCSPISGHRSVSWYQQTPGQGLQFLFEYFSETQRNKGNFPGRFSGRQFSNSRSEMNVSTLELGDSALYLCASSLDSKTQYFGPGTRLTVL.

This clone showed up just a few times. This chain connects TRBV29-1 to TRBJ1-2, with D perhaps TRBD1 (5 bases). The CDR3 runs to 14 residues. The germline V and J ends were trimmed by 0 bases and 8 bases, with 16 bases remaining between them. Germline values: CDR1 SQVTM, CDR2 ANQGSEA. The chain's CDR3 is CSVEDKRTFSGYTF. The CDR3 region has the DNA TGCAGCGTTGAAGATAAGAGGACATTTTCCGGCTACACCTTC.

CDR3 DNA sequence: TGTGCCAGCAGCTTAATCGGGGTTTCACCCCTCCACTTT. This translates into CASSLIGVSPLHF. The chain carries TRBV11-2 and TRBJ1-6; D gene ambiguous. Germline loops: CDR1 SGHAT, CDR2 FQNNGV. The CDR3 is 13 amino acids. Trimming removed 2 bases at V and 9 bases at J, with 8 bases between.

The rearrangement links TRBV7-6 to TRBJ2-3, with D tentatively TRBD2 (5 bases). Trimming pared 6 bases from V and 5 bases from J, leaving 18 bases between. The CDR3 totals 15 residues. Per the germline V gene, CDR1 is SGHVS and CDR2 is FNYEAQ. The CDR3 reads CASSVTGGLEDTQYF. The DNA of the CDR3 is TGTGCCAGCAGTGTAACGGGCGGGCTTGAAGATACGCAGTATTTT. Full variable domain (rest looked up from reference TRBV7-6 and TRBJ2-3): GAGVSQSPRYKVTKRGQDVALRCDPISGHVSLYWYRQALGQGPEFLTYFNYEAQQDKSGLPNDRFSAERPEGSISTLTIQRTEQRDSAMYRCASSVTGGLEDTQYFGPGTRLTVL.